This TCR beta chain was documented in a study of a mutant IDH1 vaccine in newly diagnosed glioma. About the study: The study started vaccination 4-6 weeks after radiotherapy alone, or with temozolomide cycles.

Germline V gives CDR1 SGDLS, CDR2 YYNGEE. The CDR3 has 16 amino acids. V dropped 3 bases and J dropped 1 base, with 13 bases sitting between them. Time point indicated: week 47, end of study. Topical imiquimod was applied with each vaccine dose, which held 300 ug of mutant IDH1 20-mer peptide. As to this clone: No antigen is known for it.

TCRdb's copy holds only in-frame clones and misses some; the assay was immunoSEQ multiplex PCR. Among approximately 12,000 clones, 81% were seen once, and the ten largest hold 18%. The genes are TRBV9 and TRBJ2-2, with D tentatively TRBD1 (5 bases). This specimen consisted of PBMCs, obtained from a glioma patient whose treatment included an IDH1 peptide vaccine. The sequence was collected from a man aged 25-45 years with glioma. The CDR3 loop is CASSDVPRENTGELFF. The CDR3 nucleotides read TGTGCCAGCAGCGATGTACCCAGGGAGAACACCGGGGAGCTGTTTTTT.